This T cell receptor (beta chain) was captured by sequencing in a study of T cells in Graves' hyperthyroidism and ophthalmopathy. Trimming took 6 bases from V and 8 from J, leaving 20 bases between them. Looked up from germline, CDR1 is SQVTM and CDR2 is ANQGSEA. The CDR3 extends over 14 amino acids. This clonotype was observed many times. RNA transcripts were the template for amplifying TCR beta CDR3 regions. A set of HTBI primers served as the primers for a first-round RT-PCR of the TCR CDR3. TCRdb recomputed calls from the multiplex PCR reads with MiXCR, one row per CDR3 protein. The sample records about 58,000 distinct CDR3 sequences, around half being singletons. Pregnant or lactating patients were excluded, as were those with uncontrolled infection or other autoimmune disease. Used for diagnoses were clinical symptoms, serum thyroxine and TRAb, thyroid ultrasound and orbital computed tomography. Each 10 ml fresh peripheral blood draw supplied the PBMCs.

The receptor was isolated from a woman aged 25 to 39 with Graves' ophthalmopathy. The chain employs TRBV29-1 and TRBJ2-1, with a tentative D call TRBD2 (6 bases). The sequenced sample was blood. This chain's CDR3 is CSVFWGVRGDEQFF. DNA of the CDR3: TGCAGCGTCTTCTGGGGGGTTAGAGGGGATGAGCAGTTCTTC.